The next 20 T cell receptor beta chains were all read from a single sample in a study of T cells in Graves' hyperthyroidism and ophthalmopathy. Amplified TCR beta CDR3 regions derived from RNA transcripts. The TCR CDR3 was amplified in a first-round RT-PCR using the HTBI primer set. Via MiXCR, TCRdb re-called the multiplex PCR reads, giving one row per CDR3 protein. The sample records some 490,000 distinct CDR3 sequences, approximately 23% being singletons. Sequenced sample: blood. The receptor set was obtained from a woman aged 70-85 years with Graves' ophthalmopathy.

This clonotype was counted between two and nine times. The chain has TRBV28 and TRBJ2-5, with 10 bases that match TRBD2. CDR1 and CDR2 (germline): MDHEN, SYDVKM. The V segment lost 6 bases and the J segment 11 bases; nucleotides outside the gene matches: 9. This CDR3 spans 13 amino acids. CDR3 sequence reads: CASSPGRTSGQYF. Here the CDR3 DNA reads TGTGCCAGCAGCCCAGGCAGGACTAGCGGACAGTACTTC.

The count of this clonotype is one. No conserved phenylalanine or tryptophan ends this CDR3, so it is likely a read error. This chain joins TRBV7-2 and TRBJ1-1; possible D gene TRBD1, 5 bases. CDR3 length: 17 residues. CDR1 is SGHTA, CDR2 FQGNSA, per germline. Trimming cost V 0 bases and J 4 bases, with 18 bases left between them. The CDR3 bases are TGTGCCAGCAGCTTAGCGGATGCCGGGGGTTCCGCCACTGAAGCTTTCCTT. The encoded protein is CASSLADAGGSATEAFL.

There are many counts of this clonotype. The J gene is TRBJ1-2, the V gene TRBV28; D is ambiguous. The CDR3 sequence is 15 residues long. V lost 1 base to trimming and J lost 7 bases, with 16 bases between them. The V gene's germline CDR1 is MDHEN and CDR2 SYDVKM. The CDR3 DNA sequence: TGTGCCAGCAGTTTATACGCACGAGGCTTCGGTGGCTACACCTTC. It yields the protein CASSLYARGFGGYTF.

This clonotype showed up many times. The chain joins TRBV12-3 or TRBV12-4 to TRBJ2-3; possibly TRBD1 or TRBD2 for D (5 bases each). This CDR3 is 13 amino acids long. V lost 10 bases and J 2 bases, leaving 13 bases between the germline ends. DNA of the CDR3: TGTGCCACAGCTCGAGGGGCCACAGATACGCAGTATTTT. Protein: CATARGATDTQYF.

This clonotype was recorded many times. This rearrangement joins TRBV27 to TRBJ2-2, with 12 positions matching TRBD2. Trimming took 6 bases from V and 6 from J; bases not matched to a gene: 5. Germline CDR1 reads MNHEY; CDR2 reads SMNVEV (reference sequence). The CDR3 sequence is 15 residues long. CDR3 coding DNA: TGTGCCAGCAGAACCGGGACTAGCGGGCCCGGGGAGCTGTTTTTT. Translation gives CASRTGTSGPGELFF.

The V gene is TRBV25-1, the J gene TRBJ2-3, with a weak D call TRBD1 (6 bases). The CDR3 sequence is 15 residues long. The V and J ends lost 3 bases and 9 bases respectively, with 19 bases between them. Germline V gives CDR1 MGHDK, CDR2 SYGVNS. The CDR3 protein is CASSEVWDTSSTQYF. The CDR3 nucleotides are TGTGCCAGCAGTGAGGTTTGGGACACATCGTCAACGCAGTATTTT.

This sequence joins TRBV20-1 and TRBJ2-3; the D call may be TRBD1 or TRBD2 (7 bases each). This CDR3 comprises 12 residues. V lost 3 bases and J lost 6, with 10 bases in between. The germline CDR1 and CDR2 sequences are DFQATT and SNEGSKA (reference sequence). The CDR3 region is CSASQGGDTQYF. As DNA, the CDR3 is TGCAGTGCTAGTCAGGGGGGGGATACGCAGTATTTT.

V usage is TRBV6-1 and J usage is TRBJ1-1, with a weak D call TRBD1 (6 bases). CDR1 and CDR2 (germline): MNHNS, SASEGT. Between the trimmed V and J ends, which lost 5 bases and 8 bases, there was a span of 21 bases. The CDR3 spans 15 residues. CDR3 coding DNA: TGTGCCAGCAGTTCTAGGGCCGGGACACCGGGGGAAGCTTTCTTT. This sequence encodes CASSSRAGTPGEAFF.

J is TRBJ1-5 and V is TRBV20-1; D unresolved. V gave up 7 bases and J gave up 5 bases, with 12 bases separating them. This CDR3 contains 12 residues. Germline CDR1 and CDR2: DFQATT and SNEGSKA (reference sequence). The CDR3 loop is CSVGRRDQPQHF. CDR3 nucleotide sequence: TGCAGTGTTGGGAGAAGGGATCAGCCCCAGCATTTT.

This clonotype was found a few times. The chain employs TRBV30 and TRBJ2-5, with D tentatively TRBD2 (6 bases). Per germline, CDR1 GTSNPN and CDR2 SVGIG (reference sequence). CDR3 size: 14 residues. V was shortened by 2 bases and J by 5 bases, with 15 bases between the two germline ends. CDR3 loop: CAWSLGLGWETQYF. DNA for the CDR3: TGTGCCTGGAGTTTGGGACTTGGGTGGGAGACCCAGTACTTC.

V usage is TRBV27 and J usage is TRBJ2-4, with D perhaps matching TRBD1 (6 bases). Between the trimmed V and J ends, which lost 4 bases and 3 bases, there was a span of 13 bases. Per the germline V gene, CDR1 is MNHEY and CDR2 is SMNVEV (reference sequence). The CDR3 length is 15 residues. The CDR3 region has the DNA TGTGCCAGCAGTTCCCTGGGACACGACAAAAACATTCAGTACTTC. Translating it yields CASSSLGHDKNIQYF.

This clonotype was seen ten or more times. The V and J genes are TRBV2 and TRBJ1-1; no definite D call. The CDR3 contains 13 residues. V dropped 6 bases and J dropped 3 bases, with 11 bases sitting between them. Germline-derived CDR1 and CDR2 are SNHLY and FYNNEI. CDR3 sequence (DNA): TGTGCCAGCAGGCGGGATGTGCACACTGAAGCTTTCTTT. Translation: CASRRDVHTEAFF.

V is TRBV20-1 and J is TRBJ1-3; TRBD1 might be the D (5 bases). Germline loops: CDR1 DFQATT, CDR2 SNEGSKA (reference sequence). Trimming cost V 6 bases and J 2 bases, with 14 bases left between them. This CDR3 is built from 14 residues. For the CDR3, the DNA is TGCAGTGCCGTCTATCAGGGACCTGGAAACACCATATATTTT. Protein sequence: CSAVYQGPGNTIYF.

This clonotype was detected a few times. CDR3 bases: TGTGCCAGCAGTTCAGTTTACCCCGGGACTCATGACAATGAGCAGTTCTTC. Its translation: CASSSVYPGTHDNEQFF. The chain employs TRBV27 and TRBJ2-1; D is possibly TRBD2 (6 bases). CDR1 is MNHEY, CDR2 SMNVEV, per germline (reference sequence). CDR3 length equals 17 residues. Trimming shortened V by 4 bases and J by 5 bases, and 21 bases separated the two germline ends.

The chain links TRBV10-3 to TRBJ1-1, with TRBD1 matching 8 bases. The CDR3 has 16 residues. With 0 bases clipped from V and 1 base from J, the junction kept 4 bases outside the gene matches. Germline CDR1 ENHRY, CDR2 SYGVKD. CDR3 region: CAISESRQGRNTEAFF. The CDR3 DNA is TGTGCCATCAGTGAGTCTCGACAGGGGCGGAACACTGAAGCTTTCTTT.

This clonotype has at least ten counts. The V call is TRBV11-2, the J call TRBJ2-7; 9 nucleotides line up with TRBD1. CDR3 length equals 15 residues. Losses at the gene ends were 1 base for V and 0 bases for J; bases not matched to a gene: 1. Germline assignment: CDR1 SGHAT and CDR2 FQNNGV. The CDR3, as DNA: TGTGCCAGCAGCTTAGGACAGGGGGGCTCCTACGAGCAGTACTTC. Protein: CASSLGQGGSYEQYF. The whole variable domain, filled in from reference TRBV11-2 and TRBJ2-7, reads EAGVAQSPRYKIIEKRQSVAFWCNPISGHATLYWYQQILGQGPKLLIQFQNNGVVDDSQLPKDRFSAERLKGVDSTLKIQPAKLEDSAVYLCASSLGQGGSYEQYFGPGTRLTVT.

This clonotype was detected only a few times. The chain uses TRBV7-9 and TRBJ1-2; 11 nucleotides align to TRBD1. V shed 5 bases, J shed 6 bases, and the junction held 14 bases outside the gene matches. The CDR3 loop spans 17 amino acids. In germline, CDR1 is SEHNR, CDR2 FQNEAQ (reference sequence). The DNA for the CDR3 is TGTGCCAGCAGCCACGAAAATGAACCGGGACAGGGGGATGGCTACACCTTC. Translating gives CASSHENEPGQGDGYTF.

The CDR3 protein is CASSERGEKLFF. CDR3 in DNA: TGTGCCAGCAGTGAACGAGGGGAAAAACTGTTTTTT. The rearrangement uses TRBV2 and TRBJ1-4; no firm D call. V lost 2 bases to trimming and J lost 8 bases, with 6 bases between them. CDR1 is SNHLY and CDR2 is FYNNEI in the germline V gene. The CDR3 extends over 12 amino acids.

The chain uses TRBV7-2 and TRBJ1-6, with no clear D. V lost 1 base, J lost 7 bases, and 8 bases lay in between. The CDR3 consists of 14 residues. Per the germline V gene, CDR1 is SGHTA and CDR2 is FQGNSA. CDR3 sequence: CASSLVIGNSPLHF. CDR3 in DNA: TGTGCCAGCAGCTTAGTGATAGGAAATTCACCCCTCCACTTT.

This clonotype showed up many times. The V call is TRBV28, the J call TRBJ1-5; D remains unclear. CDR1 MDHEN and CDR2 SYDVKM come from the germline V gene. Trimming pared 8 bases from V and 3 bases from J, leaving 14 bases between. The length of the CDR3 is 14 residues. CDR3 sequence: CASFAGSYNQPQHF. The CDR3 DNA reads TGTGCCAGCTTCGCCGGGTCTTACAATCAGCCCCAGCATTTT.